The 23 T cell receptor beta chains given below trace back to one sample, sequenced in a study of sequential checkpoint blockade in melanoma. Produced via immunoSEQ multiplex PCR; TCRdb's table is partial and in-frame only. The sample has tens of thousands of clones, around four fifths seen once. Specified treatment: randomized to nivolumab then ipilimumab (arm A) or the reverse (arm B). Sequencing was performed on CD8+ T cells sorted from blood (inferred from file names), taken from a patient given nivolumab and ipilimumab in sequence. All receptors come from a human donor with melanoma.

In DNA form, the CDR3 reads TGTGCCAGTAGTATAGGGACATACACCGGGGAGCTGTTTTTT. Protein: CASSIGTYTGELFF. The chain links TRBV19 to TRBJ2-2; D might be TRBD1 (5 bases). The germline V and J ends were trimmed by 1 base and 3 bases, with 6 bases remaining between them. CDR1 is LNHDA, CDR2 SQIVND, per germline (reference sequence). The CDR3 runs 14 residues.

CDR3 DNA: TGTGCCAGCAGCTTCGGCTTGGAGACCGGGGAGCTGTTTTTT. Its protein is CASSFGLETGELFF. The rearrangement links TRBV7-9 to TRBJ2-2; D is unclear. The germline V and J ends were trimmed by 3 bases and 5 bases, with 10 bases remaining between them. Germline V CDR1 and CDR2: SEHNR, FQNEAQ (reference sequence). This CDR3 comprises 14 residues.

Only one count was recorded for this clone. The chain is built from TRBV27 and TRBJ1-5, with TRBD1 as a possible D gene (6 bases). Germline CDR1 reads MNHEY; CDR2 reads SMNVEV (reference sequence). V dropped 5 bases and J dropped 8 bases, with 13 bases sitting between them. This CDR3 contains 13 residues. CDR3 residues: CASSDLQGEPQHF. The CDR3 coding sequence is TGTGCCAGCAGTGACTTACAGGGAGAGCCCCAGCATTTT.

This clone occurred a few times. The chain employs TRBV27 and TRBJ2-5, with D tentatively TRBD2 (7 bases). The length of the CDR3 is 15 residues. Germline CDR1 and CDR2: MNHEY and SMNVEV (reference sequence). V lost 6 bases and J 6 bases, leaving 20 bases between the germline ends. The CDR3 region is CASRGGAGARQTQYF. The CDR3 coding sequence is TGTGCCAGCAGGGGGGGGGCAGGGGCCCGGCAGACCCAGTACTTC.

The V call is TRBV2, the J call TRBJ2-5; TRBD2 is a possible D gene (6 bases). V lost 0 bases and J lost 3, with 23 bases in between. In germline, CDR1 is SNHLY, CDR2 FYNNEI. This CDR3 spans 19 amino acids. The CDR3 is CASSEAPAGRFKPKETQYF. Written as DNA, the CDR3 is TGTGCCAGCAGTGAAGCCCCCGCGGGGCGATTTAAACCGAAAGAGACCCAGTACTTC.

The chain links TRBV6-1 to TRBJ1-2; D not certain. This CDR3 has 12 residues. V was shortened by 8 bases and J by 7 bases, with 14 bases between the two germline ends. Per the germline V gene, CDR1 is MNHNS and CDR2 is SASEGT. CDR3 bases: TGTGCCAGCGTAACAGCCCTCGGTGGCTACACCTTC. Amino acid sequence: CASVTALGGYTF.

Here the CDR3 reads CSPISGVSGEQFF. DNA for the CDR3: TGCAGCCCGATCTCGGGAGTCAGCGGTGAGCAGTTCTTC. This chain joins TRBV29-1 and TRBJ2-1; D is possibly TRBD2 (6 bases). The CDR3 consists of 13 residues. The germline CDR1 and CDR2 sequences are SQVTM and ANQGSEA. The germline V and J ends were trimmed by 8 bases and 9 bases, with 20 bases remaining between them.

In its sample, this clone ranks as large. CDR3 bases: TGTGCCAGCAGCTCCTCCCCGGCCATATATTTT. It encodes CASSSSPAIYF. The J gene is TRBJ1-3, the V gene TRBV7-9; D is undetermined. V was clipped by 4 bases and J by 11 bases, with 9 bases between them. CDR1 SEHNR and CDR2 FQNEAQ come from the germline V gene (reference sequence). The CDR3 is 11 residues long.

This clone is termed medium-sized. The V and J genes are TRBV28 and TRBJ1-1, with D unclear. The CDR3 is 12 amino acids. Germline-derived CDR1 and CDR2 are MDHEN and SYDVKM. Trimming stripped 3 bases from V and 4 bases from J, with 6 bases between. In nucleotides, the CDR3 is TGTGCCAGCAGTTTTGATAGCACTGAAGCTTTCTTT. Translation gives CASSFDSTEAFF.

The chain combines TRBV20-1 with TRBJ2-1; D gene unclear. The CDR3 runs 10 residues. With 5 bases removed from V and 5 bases from J, the gap between germline ends came to 4 bases. From germline, CDR1 is DFQATT and CDR2 SNEGSKA (reference sequence). The CDR3 DNA is TGCAGTGCTCCCAACAATGAGCAGTTCTTC. It yields the protein CSAPNNEQFF.

As to this clone: The sample holds other DNA sequences that translate to the same CDR3. The chain couples TRBV4-2 to TRBJ1-1; the match to TRBD1 covers 7 bases. V gave up 1 base and J gave up 2 bases; unmatched junction bases: 4. Germline V gene data show CDR1 as LGHNA and CDR2 as YNFKEQ. There are 15 residues in the CDR3. CDR3 sequence reads: CASSQGRQGNTEAFF. In DNA, the CDR3 is TGTGCCAGCAGCCAAGGGCGACAGGGCAACACTGAAGCTTTCTTT.

J is TRBJ2-3 and V is TRBV23-1; 10 bases are a match to TRBD1. TRBV23-1 is sorted into the ORF group, with uncertain function. Germline trimming cut 4 bases from V and 3 bases from J; bases unmatched to any gene: 7. This CDR3 is built from 16 residues. In DNA form, the CDR3 reads TGCGCCAGCAGTCCGGAGCCGGGACAGGGGACAGATACGCAGTATTTT. Translation gives CASSPEPGQGTDTQYF.

This clone has just a few counts. V gene TRBV21-1 combines with J gene TRBJ1-5; TRBD1, as called in the table, went unchecked against the DNA. TRBV21-1 is shown as a pseudogene. There are 15 residues in the CDR3. DNA of the CDR3: TGTGCCAGCGCACGTACGGGACAGGGTCAACAGCCCCAGCATTTT. Translated, it gives CASARTGQGQQPQHF.

The gene calls are TRBV15 and TRBJ2-7; a possible D gene is TRBD1 (5 bases). Trimming took off 5 bases at V and 0 bases at J, with 14 bases between the two ends. This CDR3 region has 15 residues. CDR1 LNHNV and CDR2 YYDKDF come from the germline V gene (reference sequence). CDR3 nucleotide sequence: TGTGCCACCAGCTTCGGCAGGGCTTACTCCTACGAGCAGTACTTC. It encodes CATSFGRAYSYEQYF.

The rearrangement uses TRBV4-1 and TRBJ1-2; D uncertain. The germline CDR1 and CDR2 sequences are MGHRA and YSYEKL. Trimming took 0 bases from V and 2 from J, leaving 13 bases between them. The CDR3 has 16 residues. As DNA, the CDR3 is TGCGCCAGCAGCCAAGATCCCGGGAGCTTAAACTATGGCTACACCTTC. This codes for CASSQDPGSLNYGYTF.

The genes are TRBV7-9 and TRBJ2-7; 14 bases agree with TRBD2. With 4 bases clipped from V and 2 bases from J, the junction kept 4 bases outside the gene matches. CDR1 is SEHNR and CDR2 is FQNEAQ in the germline V gene (reference sequence). This CDR3 region has 16 residues. CDR3 amino acids: CASSSTSGRGPYEQYF. The CDR3 DNA follows: TGTGCCAGCAGCTCGACTAGCGGGAGGGGTCCCTACGAGCAGTACTTC.

In this sample, this clone turned up a few times. This same CDR3 is encoded by further DNA sequences in the sample. The chain is built from TRBV7-2 and TRBJ2-7; maybe TRBD1 (7 bases). The CDR3 runs to 13 residues. V lost 5 bases and J lost 2, with 10 bases in between. The germline V gene has CDR1 SGHTA and CDR2 FQGNSA. The DNA of the CDR3 is TGTGCCAGCAGCCCAGGGGGGACCTACGAGCAGTACTTC. This sequence encodes CASSPGGTYEQYF.

The rearrangement links TRBV5-1 to TRBJ2-7, with D possibly matching TRBD1 (8 bases). This CDR3 spans 16 amino acids. The germline CDR1 and CDR2 sequences are SGHRS and YFSETQ. Trimming removed 3 bases at V and 3 bases at J, with 19 bases between. The CDR3 protein is CASSSGQGLNHYEQYF. As DNA, the CDR3 is TGCGCCAGCAGCTCCGGACAGGGACTAAACCACTACGAGCAGTACTTC.

This clone has a handful of counts. V and J are TRBV25-1 and TRBJ2-1; D call uncertain. This CDR3 is 15 amino acids long. V was pared by 3 bases and J by 4 bases, with 13 bases between. Germline loops: CDR1 MGHDK, CDR2 SYGVNS. The CDR3 DNA follows: TGTGCCAGCAGTGATGGTGGGCCATATTACAATGAGCAGTTCTTC. Its translation is CASSDGGPYYNEQFF.

The chain recombines TRBV28 with TRBJ2-5, with 10 bases that match TRBD2. The CDR3 has 17 amino acids. Germline V gene sequence: CDR1 MDHEN, CDR2 SYDVKM. With 9 bases clipped from V and 1 base from J, the junction kept 14 bases outside the gene matches. CDR3 sequence: CARVGDRRTSGQETQYF. In DNA, the CDR3 is TGTGCCAGAGTTGGAGACAGACGGACTAGCGGCCAAGAGACCCAGTACTTC.

The chain is built from TRBV7-9 and TRBJ1-6; 7 nucleotides line up with TRBD1. V trimming: 3 bases; J trimming: 7 bases; junction bases outside the gene matches: 6. CDR3 size: 15 residues. Per germline, CDR1 SEHNR and CDR2 FQNEAQ (reference sequence). This CDR3 reads CASSFEGQFNSPLHF. In nucleotides, the CDR3 is TGTGCCAGCAGCTTCGAGGGACAGTTCAATTCACCCCTCCACTTT.

V and J are TRBV28 and TRBJ2-5; D might be TRBD2 (5 bases). In germline, CDR1 is MDHEN, CDR2 SYDVKM. V was cut by 5 bases and J by 12 bases, with 19 bases left in between. CDR3 length equals 13 residues. The CDR3 DNA is TGTGCCAGCAGTCCTTCCTCCGGGGTGTATAAGTACTTC. Translation: CASSPSSGVYKYF.

This chain links TRBV5-4 with TRBJ1-1; tentatively, D is TRBD1 (6 bases). The ends were cut back, 6 bases at V and 8 bases at J, with 11 bases in the middle. Germline V gene sequence: CDR1 SGHNT, CDR2 YYREEE (reference sequence). CDR3 size: 11 residues. Here the CDR3 DNA reads TGTGCCAGCATGGAAGGGACAGAAGCTTTCTTT. Encoded protein: CASMEGTEAFF.